This TCR beta chain was recovered during a study of T-cell reconstitution after alpha-beta-depleted transplantation in children. Study outcomes and limitations: Roughly two months post-transplant, alpha-beta T cells reportedly originated from several hundred graft clones that had expanded. Some patients' high day-60 TCRbeta diversity was attributed to recipient cells surviving conditioning. Most T-cell counts and diversity one year after the transplant came from T cells that were newly produced.

Unique molecular identifiers were incorporated during preparation of the TCRbeta library. TCRdb re-derived calls from the PCR reads in MiXCR, one entry per CDR3 protein. The table includes 580,000 or so distinct CDR3 sequences, roughly 23% detected once. This CDR3 contains 13 residues. V was shortened by 2 bases and J by 5 bases, with 7 bases between the two germline ends. Germline V gene sequence: CDR1 MNHEY, CDR2 SVGAGI. Only a few counts were recorded for this clonotype. Its antigen is not identified. V is TRBV6-5 and J is TRBJ2-1; D gene unclear. This material consisted of PBMCs, mostly from graft donor cells, taken 360 days after TCRalphabeta/CD19-depleted stem cell transplant. This sequence was found in a boy in the first two years of life who had a stem cell transplant for acute myeloid leukemia, so the T cells may come from the graft donor. The CDR3 reads CASSYGRHNEQFF. The CDR3 DNA sequence: TGTGCCAGCAGTTACGGCCGGCACAATGAGCAGTTCTTC.